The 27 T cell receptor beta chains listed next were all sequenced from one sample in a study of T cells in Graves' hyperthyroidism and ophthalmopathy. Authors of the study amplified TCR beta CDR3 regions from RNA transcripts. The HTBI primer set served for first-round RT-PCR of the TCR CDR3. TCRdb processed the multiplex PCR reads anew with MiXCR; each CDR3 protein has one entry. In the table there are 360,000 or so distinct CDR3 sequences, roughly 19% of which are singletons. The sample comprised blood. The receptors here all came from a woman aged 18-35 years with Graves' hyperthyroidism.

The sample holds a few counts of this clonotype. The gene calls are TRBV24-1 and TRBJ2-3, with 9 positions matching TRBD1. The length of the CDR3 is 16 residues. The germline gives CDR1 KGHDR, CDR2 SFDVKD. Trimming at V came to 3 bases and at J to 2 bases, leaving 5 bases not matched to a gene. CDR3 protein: CATSDARDRDTDTQYF. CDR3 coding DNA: TGTGCCACCAGTGATGCCCGGGACAGGGACACAGATACGCAGTATTTT.

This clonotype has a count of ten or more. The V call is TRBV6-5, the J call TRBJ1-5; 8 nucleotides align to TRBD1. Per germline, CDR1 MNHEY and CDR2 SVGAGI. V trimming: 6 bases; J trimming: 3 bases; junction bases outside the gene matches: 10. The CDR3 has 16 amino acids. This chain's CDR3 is CASSTDRGRNNQPQHF. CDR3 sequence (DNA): TGTGCCAGCAGCACCGACAGGGGCCGTAACAATCAGCCCCAGCATTTT.

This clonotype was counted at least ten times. CDR3 sequence (DNA): TGTGCCAGCACTCCGTCTGGGGTCCCCATGTACGAGCAGTACTTC. It encodes CASTPSGVPMYEQYF. The rearrangement links TRBV6-1 to TRBJ2-7; D is ambiguous. The CDR3 contains 15 residues. Germline assignment: CDR1 MNHNS and CDR2 SASEGT. The germline V and J ends were trimmed by 7 bases and 4 bases, with 20 bases remaining between them.

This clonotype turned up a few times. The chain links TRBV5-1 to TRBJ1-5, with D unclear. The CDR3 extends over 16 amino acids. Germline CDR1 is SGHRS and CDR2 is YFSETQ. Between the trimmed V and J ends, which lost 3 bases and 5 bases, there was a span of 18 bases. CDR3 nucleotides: TGCGCCAGCAGCTCCTCCCGGAGGGAGGGTGATCAGCCCCAGCATTTT. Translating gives CASSSSRREGDQPQHF.

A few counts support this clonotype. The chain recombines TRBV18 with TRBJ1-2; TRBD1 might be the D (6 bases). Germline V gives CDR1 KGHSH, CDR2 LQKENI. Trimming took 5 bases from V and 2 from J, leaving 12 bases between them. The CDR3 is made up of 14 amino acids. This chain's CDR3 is CASSSGESNYGYTF. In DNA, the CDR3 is TGTGCCAGCTCATCAGGGGAATCCAACTATGGCTACACCTTC.

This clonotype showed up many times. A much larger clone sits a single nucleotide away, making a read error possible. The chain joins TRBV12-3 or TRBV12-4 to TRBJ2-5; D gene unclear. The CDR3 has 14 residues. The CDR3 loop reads CASTRSWAQETKYF. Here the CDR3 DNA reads TGTGCCAGCACCAGAAGTTGGGCCCAAGAGACCAAGTACTTC.

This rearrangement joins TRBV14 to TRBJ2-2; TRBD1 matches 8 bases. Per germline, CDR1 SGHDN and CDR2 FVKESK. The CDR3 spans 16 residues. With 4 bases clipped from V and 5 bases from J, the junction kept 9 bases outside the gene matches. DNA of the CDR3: TGTGCCAGCAGCCGAAGGGGCAGGGGGCTTACCGGGGAGCTGTTTTTT. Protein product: CASSRRGRGLTGELFF.

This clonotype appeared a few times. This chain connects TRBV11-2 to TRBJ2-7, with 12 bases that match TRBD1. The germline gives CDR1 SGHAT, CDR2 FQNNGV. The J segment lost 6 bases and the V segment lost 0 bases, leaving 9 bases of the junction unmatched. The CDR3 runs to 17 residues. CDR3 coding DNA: TGTGCCAGCAGCTTAGAGATCCCCGGGACAGGGGGCGCCGAGCAGTACTTC. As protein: CASSLEIPGTGGAEQYF.

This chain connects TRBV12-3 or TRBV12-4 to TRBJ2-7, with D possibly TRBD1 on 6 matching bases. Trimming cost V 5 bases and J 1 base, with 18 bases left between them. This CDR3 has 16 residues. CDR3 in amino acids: CASSGLAAGTSYEQYF. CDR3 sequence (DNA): TGTGCCAGCAGTGGCCTTGCGGCAGGGACATCCTACGAGCAGTACTTC.

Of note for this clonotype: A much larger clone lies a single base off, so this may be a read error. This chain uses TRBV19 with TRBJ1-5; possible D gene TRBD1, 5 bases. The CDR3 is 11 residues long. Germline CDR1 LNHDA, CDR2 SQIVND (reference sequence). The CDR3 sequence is CASTGGSTQDF. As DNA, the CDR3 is TGTGCCAGTACCGGGGGGTCGACCCAGGATTTT.

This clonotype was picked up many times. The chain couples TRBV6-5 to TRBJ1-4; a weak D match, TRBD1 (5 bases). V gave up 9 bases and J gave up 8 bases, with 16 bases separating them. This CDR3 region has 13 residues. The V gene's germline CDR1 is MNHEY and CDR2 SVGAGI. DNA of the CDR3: TGTGCCAGTTCCGGGACGGGCGGGGAAAAACTGTTTTTT. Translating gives CASSGTGGEKLFF.

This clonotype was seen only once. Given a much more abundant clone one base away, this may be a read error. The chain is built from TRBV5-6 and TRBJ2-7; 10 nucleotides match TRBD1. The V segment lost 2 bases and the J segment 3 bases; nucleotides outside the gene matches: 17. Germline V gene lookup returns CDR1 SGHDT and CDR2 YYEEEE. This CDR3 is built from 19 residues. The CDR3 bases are TGTGCCAGCAGCTTTCTGTCGACCGTGACAGGGGGCGGAGGCTACGAGCAGTACTTC. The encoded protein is CASSFLSTVTGGGGYEQYF.

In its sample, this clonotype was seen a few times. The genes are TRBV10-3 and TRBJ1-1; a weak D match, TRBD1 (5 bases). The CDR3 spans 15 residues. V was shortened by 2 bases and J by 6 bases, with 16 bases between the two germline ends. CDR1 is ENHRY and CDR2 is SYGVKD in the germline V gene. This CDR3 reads CAISEPTWGRPEAFF. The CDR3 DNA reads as TGTGCCATCAGTGAGCCGACATGGGGCCGCCCTGAAGCTTTCTTT.

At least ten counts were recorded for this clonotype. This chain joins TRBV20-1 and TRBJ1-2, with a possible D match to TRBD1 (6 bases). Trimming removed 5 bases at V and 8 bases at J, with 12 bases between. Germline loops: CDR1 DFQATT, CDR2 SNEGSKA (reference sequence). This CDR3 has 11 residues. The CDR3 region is CSAWDIGGYTF. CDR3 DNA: TGCAGTGCTTGGGACATCGGGGGCTACACCTTC.

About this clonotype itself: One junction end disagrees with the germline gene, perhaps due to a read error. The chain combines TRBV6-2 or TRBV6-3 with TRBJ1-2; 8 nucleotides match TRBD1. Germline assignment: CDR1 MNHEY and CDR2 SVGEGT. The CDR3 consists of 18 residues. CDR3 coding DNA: TGTGTCAGCAGTTACGGCTTTTCCGGGACAGGATTTCACTATGGCTACGCCTTC. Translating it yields CVSSYGFSGTGFHYGYAF.

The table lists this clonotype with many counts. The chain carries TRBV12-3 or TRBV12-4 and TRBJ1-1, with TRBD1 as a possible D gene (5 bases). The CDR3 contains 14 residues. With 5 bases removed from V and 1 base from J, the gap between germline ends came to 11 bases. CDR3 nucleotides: TGTGCCAGCAGTCCGGGGGGAGGGAACACTGAAGCTTTCTTT. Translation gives CASSPGGGNTEAFF.

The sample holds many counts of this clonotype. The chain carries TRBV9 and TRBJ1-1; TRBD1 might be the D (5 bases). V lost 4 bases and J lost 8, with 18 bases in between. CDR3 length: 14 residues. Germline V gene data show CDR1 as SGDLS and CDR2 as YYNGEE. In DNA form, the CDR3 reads TGTGCCAGCAGCCAAGTTGGGACCGCCGAGGAAGCTTTCTTT. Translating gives CASSQVGTAEEAFF.

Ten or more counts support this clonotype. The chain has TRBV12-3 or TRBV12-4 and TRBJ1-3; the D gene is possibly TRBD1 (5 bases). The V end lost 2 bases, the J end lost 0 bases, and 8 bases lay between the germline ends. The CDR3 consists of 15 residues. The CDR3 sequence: CASSLQGASGNTIYF. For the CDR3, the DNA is TGTGCCAGCAGTTTACAAGGGGCCTCTGGAAACACCATATATTTT.

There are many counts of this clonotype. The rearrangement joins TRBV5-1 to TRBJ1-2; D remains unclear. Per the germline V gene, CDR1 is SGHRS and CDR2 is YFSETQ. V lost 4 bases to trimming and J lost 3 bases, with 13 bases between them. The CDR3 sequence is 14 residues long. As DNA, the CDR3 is TGCGCCAGCAGCGATGGACGGAACTACTATGGCTACACCTTC. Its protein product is CASSDGRNYYGYTF.

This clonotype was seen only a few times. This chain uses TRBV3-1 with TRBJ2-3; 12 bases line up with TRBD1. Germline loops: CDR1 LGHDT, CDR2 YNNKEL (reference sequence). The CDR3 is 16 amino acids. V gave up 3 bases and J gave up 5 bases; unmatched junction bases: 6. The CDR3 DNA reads TGTGCCAGCAGCCATACCGGGACAGGGGGCCAAGATACGCAGTATTTT. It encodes CASSHTGTGGQDTQYF.

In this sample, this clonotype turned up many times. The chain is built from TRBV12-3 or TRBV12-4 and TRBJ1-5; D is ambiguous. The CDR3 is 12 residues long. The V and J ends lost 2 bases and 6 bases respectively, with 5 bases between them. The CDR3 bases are TGTGCCAGCAGTTTACGGCGTCAGCCCCAGCATTTT. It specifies CASSLRRQPQHF.

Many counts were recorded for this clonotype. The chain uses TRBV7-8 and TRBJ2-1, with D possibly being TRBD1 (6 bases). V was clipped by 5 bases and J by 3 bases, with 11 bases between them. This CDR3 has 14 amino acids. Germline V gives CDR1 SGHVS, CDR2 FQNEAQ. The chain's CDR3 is CASSSQGIYNEQFF. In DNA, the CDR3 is TGTGCCAGCAGCAGTCAGGGGATCTACAATGAGCAGTTCTTC.

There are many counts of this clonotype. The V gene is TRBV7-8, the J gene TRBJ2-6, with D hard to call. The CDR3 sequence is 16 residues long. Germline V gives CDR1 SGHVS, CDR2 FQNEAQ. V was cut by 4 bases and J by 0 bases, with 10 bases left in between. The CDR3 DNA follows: TGTGCCAGCAGCTCCTACGGTACCTCTGGGGCCAACGTCCTGACTTTC. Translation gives CASSSYGTSGANVLTF.

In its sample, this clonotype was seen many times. CDR3 sequence: CASSSPRGGTEAFF. For the CDR3, the DNA is TGTGCCAGCAGCTCCCCCCGGGGGGGTACTGAAGCTTTCTTT. The rearrangement joins TRBV6-1 to TRBJ1-1; D perhaps matches TRBD1 (5 bases). The CDR3 has 14 residues. CDR1 and CDR2 from the germline V gene are MNHNS and SASEGT. The germline V and J ends were trimmed by 6 bases and 5 bases, with 16 bases remaining between them.

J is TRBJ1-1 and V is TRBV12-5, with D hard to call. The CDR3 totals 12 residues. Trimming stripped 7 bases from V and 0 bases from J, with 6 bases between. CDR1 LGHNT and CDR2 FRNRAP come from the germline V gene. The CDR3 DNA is TGTGCTAGTGTGTCGGTGAACACTGAAGCTTTCTTT. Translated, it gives CASVSVNTEAFF.

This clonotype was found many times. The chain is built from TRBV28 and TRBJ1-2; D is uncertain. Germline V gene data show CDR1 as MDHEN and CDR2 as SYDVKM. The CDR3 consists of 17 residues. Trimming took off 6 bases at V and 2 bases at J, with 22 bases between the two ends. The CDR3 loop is CASRNPDRMTWNYGYTF. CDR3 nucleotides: TGTGCCAGCAGAAATCCCGACCGCATGACATGGAACTATGGCTACACCTTC.

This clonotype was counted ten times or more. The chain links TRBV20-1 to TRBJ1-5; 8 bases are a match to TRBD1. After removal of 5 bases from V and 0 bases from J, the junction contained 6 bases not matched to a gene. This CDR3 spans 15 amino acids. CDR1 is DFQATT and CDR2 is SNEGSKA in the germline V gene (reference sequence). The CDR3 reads CSALRQGNSNQPQHF. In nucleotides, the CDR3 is TGCAGTGCTTTAAGACAGGGGAATAGCAATCAGCCCCAGCATTTT.